The clone carrying this TCR beta chain has a handful of counts. Its antigen is still unknown. TCRdb analysed the reads with MiXCR anew, one entry per CDR3 protein. The sample contains about 570,000 distinct CDR3 sequences, approximately 40% of which appear only once. The data originate from a study of T cell repertoires in cytomegalovirus infection. Study background: Public TCR beta signatures marked donors with CMV infection and the matching HLA. Overall study findings and caveats: Predominance within the ex vivo response was attributable to HLA-C-restricted CMV-specific TCR beta clonotypes. There were carriers of CMV plus the relevant HLA, and cumulative public TCR beta family frequency identified them.

V was pared by 4 bases and J by 9 bases, with 16 bases between. In germline, CDR1 is SNHLY, CDR2 FYNNEI. There are 15 residues in the CDR3. Sequenced material: cultured PBMCs, taken from culture after CMV antigen stimulation. The sequence was collected from a human donor in good health (CMV status not recorded). Some clones in this sample may be carry-over from other donors' samples. The chain joins TRBV2 to TRBJ1-6; D perhaps matches TRBD1 (6 bases). The CDR3 loop reads CASSVERRGGSPLHF. In DNA form, the CDR3 reads TGTGCCAGCAGTGTTGAAAGAAGGGGGGGTTCACCCCTCCACTTT.